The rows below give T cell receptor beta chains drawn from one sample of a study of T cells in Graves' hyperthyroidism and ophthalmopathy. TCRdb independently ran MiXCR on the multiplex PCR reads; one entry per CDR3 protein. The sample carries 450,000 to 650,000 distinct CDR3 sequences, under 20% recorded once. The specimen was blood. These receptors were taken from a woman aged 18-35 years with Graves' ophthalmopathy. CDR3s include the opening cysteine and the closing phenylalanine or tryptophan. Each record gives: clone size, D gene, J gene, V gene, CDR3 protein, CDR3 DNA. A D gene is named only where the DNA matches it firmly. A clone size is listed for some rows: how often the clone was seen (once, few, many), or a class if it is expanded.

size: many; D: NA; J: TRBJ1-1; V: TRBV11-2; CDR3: CASSLGVATEAFF; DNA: TGTGCCAGCAGTCTTGGGGTTGCCACTGAAGCTTTCTTT
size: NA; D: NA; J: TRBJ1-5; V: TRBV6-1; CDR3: CASSEAWNNQPQHF; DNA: TGTGCCAGCAGTGAAGCGTGGAATAATCAGCCCCAGCATTTT
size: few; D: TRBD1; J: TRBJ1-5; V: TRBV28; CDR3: CASSPDRVDQPQHF; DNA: TGTGCCAGCAGCCCAGACAGGGTGGATCAGCCCCAGCATTTT
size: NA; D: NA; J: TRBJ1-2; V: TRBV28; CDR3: CASSLGQGRGYGYTF; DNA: TGTGCCAGCAGTTTAGGCCAGGGGCGCGGCTATGGCTACACCTTC
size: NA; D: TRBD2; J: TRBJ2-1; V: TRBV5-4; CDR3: CASSNKGTSAYNEQFF; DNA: TGTGCCAGCAGCAACAAAGGGACTAGCGCTTACAATGAGCAGTTCTTC
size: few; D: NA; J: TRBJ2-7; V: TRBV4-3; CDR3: CASSQELGARGSEQYF; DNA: TGCGCCAGCAGCCAAGAACTCGGGGCCCGAGGGTCCGAGCAGTACTTC
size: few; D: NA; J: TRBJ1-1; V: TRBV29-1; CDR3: CSVAGGLNTEAFF; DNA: TGCAGCGTTGCGGGCGGCTTGAACACTGAAGCTTTCTTT
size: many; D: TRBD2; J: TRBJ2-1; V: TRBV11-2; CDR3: CASSLDRSSGREGGHNEQFF; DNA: TGTGCCAGCAGCTTAGATAGGTCTAGCGGGAGAGAGGGGGGACACAATGAGCAGTTCTTC
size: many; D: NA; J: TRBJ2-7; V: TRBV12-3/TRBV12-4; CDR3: CASSFAGYEQYF; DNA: TGTGCCAGCAGTTTTGCGGGGTACGAGCAGTACTTC
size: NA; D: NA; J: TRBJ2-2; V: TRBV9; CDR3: CASSVVSSNTGELFF; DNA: TGTGCCAGCAGCGTAGTCTCGTCGAACACCGGGGAGCTGTTTTTT
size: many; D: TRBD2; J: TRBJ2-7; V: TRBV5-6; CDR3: CASSLLAGVEQYF; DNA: TGTGCCAGCAGCTTACTAGCGGGAGTCGAGCAGTACTTC
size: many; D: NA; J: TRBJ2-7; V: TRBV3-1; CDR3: CASSRLTGPHSYEQYF; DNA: TGTGCCAGCAGCCGACTGACAGGACCACACTCCTACGAGCAGTACTTC
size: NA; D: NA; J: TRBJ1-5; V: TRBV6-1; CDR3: CASSVSLVYSNQPQHF; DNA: TGTGCCAGCAGTGTCAGTCTCGTCTATAGCAATCAGCCCCAGCATTTT
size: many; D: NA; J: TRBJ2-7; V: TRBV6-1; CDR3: CASSIGTGSSYEQYF; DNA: TGTGCCAGCAGCATAGGAACAGGGAGCTCCTACGAGCAGTACTTC
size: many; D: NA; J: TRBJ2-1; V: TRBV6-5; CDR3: CASSYGGRNEQFF; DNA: TGTGCCAGCAGTTACGGTGGGAGGAATGAGCAGTTCTTC
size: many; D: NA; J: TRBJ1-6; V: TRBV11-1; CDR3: CASSRDGYNSPLHF; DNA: TGTGCCAGCAGCCGGGACGGCTATAATTCACCCCTCCACTTT
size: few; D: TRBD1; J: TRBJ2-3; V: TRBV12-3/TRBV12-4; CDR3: CASSPGTAEFSTDTQYF; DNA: TGTGCCAGCAGCCCAGGGACAGCCGAATTTAGCACAGATACGCAGTATTTT
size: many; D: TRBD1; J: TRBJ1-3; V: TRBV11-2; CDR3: CASSLDGTGGNTIYF; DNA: TGTGCCAGCAGCTTAGACGGGACAGGTGGAAACACCATATATTTT
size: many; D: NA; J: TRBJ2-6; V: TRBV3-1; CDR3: CASSQRDRANVLTF; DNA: TGTGCCAGCAGCCAACGCGACAGGGCCAACGTCCTGACTTTC
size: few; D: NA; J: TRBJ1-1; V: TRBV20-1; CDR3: CSARVARLNTEAFF; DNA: TGCAGTGCTAGAGTGGCCAGACTAAACACTGAAGCTTTCTTT
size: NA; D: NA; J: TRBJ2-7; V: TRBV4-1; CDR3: CASSQATGTEQYF; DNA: TGCGCCAGCAGCCAGGCGACCGGTACCGAGCAGTACTTC
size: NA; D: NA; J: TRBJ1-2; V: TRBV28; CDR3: CASSARDAYGYTF; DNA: TGTGCCAGCAGTGCCAGGGACGCTTATGGCTACACCTTC
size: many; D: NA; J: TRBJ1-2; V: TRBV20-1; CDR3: CSARERQAGRGYTF; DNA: TGCAGTGCTAGAGAAAGGCAGGCCGGCAGGGGCTACACCTTC
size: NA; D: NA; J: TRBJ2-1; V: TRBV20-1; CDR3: CSAPSAAYNEQFF; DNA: TGCAGTGCTCCCTCGGCCGCCTACAATGAGCAGTTCTTC
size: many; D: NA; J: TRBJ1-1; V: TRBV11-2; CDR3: CASSLIRQTNTEAFF; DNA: TGTGCCAGCAGCTTAATTCGACAGACGAACACTGAAGCTTTCTTT
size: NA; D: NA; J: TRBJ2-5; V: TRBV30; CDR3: CAWSGLGGAIETQYF; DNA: TGTGCCTGGAGTGGGCTGGGGGGGGCTATAGAGACCCAGTACTTC
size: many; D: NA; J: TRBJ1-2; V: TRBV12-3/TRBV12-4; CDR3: CASSLRQGTYGYTF; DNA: TGTGCCAGCAGTTTAAGGCAGGGGACCTATGGCTACACCTTC
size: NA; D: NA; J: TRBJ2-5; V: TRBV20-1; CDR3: CSAEAQGHGTQYF; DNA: TGCAGTGCCGAAGCGCAGGGCCATGGGACCCAGTACTTC
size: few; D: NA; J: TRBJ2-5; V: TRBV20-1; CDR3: CSARDQGKTQETQYF; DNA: TGCAGTGCTAGAGATCAGGGCAAGACCCAAGAGACCCAGTACTTC
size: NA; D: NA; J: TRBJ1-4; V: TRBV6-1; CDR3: CASRAQGKRANEKLFF; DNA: TGTGCCAGCAGAGCACAGGGAAAAAGGGCTAATGAAAAACTGTTTTTT
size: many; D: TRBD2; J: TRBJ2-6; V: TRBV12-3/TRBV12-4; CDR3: CASSFPTGGGSGANVLTF; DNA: TGTGCCAGCAGTTTCCCTACCGGCGGGGGCTCTGGGGCCAACGTCCTGACTTTC
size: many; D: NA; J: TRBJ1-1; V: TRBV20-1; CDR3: CSARAGAGTEAFF; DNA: TGCAGTGCTAGAGCAGGGGCTGGCACTGAAGCTTTCTTT
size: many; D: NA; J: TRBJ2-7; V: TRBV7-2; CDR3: CASSLRPGLQSEQYF; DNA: TGTGCCAGCAGCTTGAGACCGGGACTCCAATCCGAGCAGTACTTC
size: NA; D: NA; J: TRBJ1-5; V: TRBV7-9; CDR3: CASSLAGGVNQPQHF; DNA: TGTGCCAGCAGCTTAGCGGGGGGGGTTAATCAGCCCCAGCATTTT
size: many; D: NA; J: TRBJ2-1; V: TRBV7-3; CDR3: CASSLPGDEQFF; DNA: TGTGCCAGCAGCTTACCGGGAGATGAGCAGTTCTTC
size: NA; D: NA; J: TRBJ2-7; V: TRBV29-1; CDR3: CSVNGGMSYEQYF; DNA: TGCAGCGTTAACGGCGGGATGTCCTACGAGCAGTACTTC
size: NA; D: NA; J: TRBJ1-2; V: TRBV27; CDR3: CASWTANYGYTF; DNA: TGTGCCAGTTGGACAGCGAACTATGGCTACACCTTC
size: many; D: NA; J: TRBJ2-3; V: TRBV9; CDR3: CASSANTDTQYF; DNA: TGTGCCAGCAGCGCTAATACGGATACGCAGTATTTT
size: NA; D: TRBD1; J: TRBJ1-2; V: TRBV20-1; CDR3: CSATRTGDNGYTF; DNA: TGCAGTGCTACCCGGACAGGAGACAATGGCTACACCTTC
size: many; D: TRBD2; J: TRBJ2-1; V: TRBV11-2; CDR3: CASSSSGGFGEQFF; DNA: TGTGCCAGCAGCTCTAGCGGGGGATTTGGTGAGCAGTTCTTC
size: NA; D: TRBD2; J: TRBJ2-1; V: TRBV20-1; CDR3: CSAREWQAGVGYNEQFF; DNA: TGCAGTGCTAGAGAATGGCAAGCGGGAGTAGGCTACAATGAGCAGTTCTTC
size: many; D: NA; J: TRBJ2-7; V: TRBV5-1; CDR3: CASSFEGDEQYF; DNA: TGCGCCAGCAGCTTTGAGGGGGACGAGCAGTACTTC
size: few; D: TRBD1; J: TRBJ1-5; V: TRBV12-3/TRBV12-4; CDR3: CASSPRDRGYNQPQHF; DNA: TGTGCCAGCAGTCCCCGGGACAGGGGTTACAATCAGCCCCAGCATTTT
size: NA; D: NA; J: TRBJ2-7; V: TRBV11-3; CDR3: CASAAGALGEQYF; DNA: TGTGCCAGCGCGGCAGGGGCCCTGGGGGAGCAGTACTTC
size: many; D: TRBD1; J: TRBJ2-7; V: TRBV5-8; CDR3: CASSLRPGGAYEQYF; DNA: TGTGCCAGCAGCTTAAGACCAGGGGGAGCCTACGAGCAGTACTTC
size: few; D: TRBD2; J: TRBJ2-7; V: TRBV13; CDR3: CASSQAGTPVHEQYF; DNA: TGTGCCAGCAGCCAAGCGGGGACTCCCGTCCACGAGCAGTACTTC
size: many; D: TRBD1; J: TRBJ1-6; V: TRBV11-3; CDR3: CASSLDRGSPLHF; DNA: TGTGCCAGCAGCTTGGACAGGGGATCACCCCTCCACTTT
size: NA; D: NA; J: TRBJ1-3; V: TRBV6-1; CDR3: CASSEGPENTIYF; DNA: TGTGCCAGCAGTGAAGGGCCGGAAAACACCATATATTTT
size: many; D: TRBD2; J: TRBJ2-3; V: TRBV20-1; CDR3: CSARDGPSSGATDTQYF; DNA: TGCAGTGCTAGAGACGGCCCCTCTAGCGGGGCGACAGATACGCAGTATTTT
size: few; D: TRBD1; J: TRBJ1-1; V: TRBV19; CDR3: CASSIHRGFNTEAFF; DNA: TGTGCCAGTAGTATCCACAGGGGGTTTAACACTGAAGCTTTCTTT
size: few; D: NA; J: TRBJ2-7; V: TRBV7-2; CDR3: CASSLRLGPRPYEQYF; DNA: TGTGCCAGCAGCCTAAGATTGGGACCCCGTCCCTACGAGCAGTACTTC
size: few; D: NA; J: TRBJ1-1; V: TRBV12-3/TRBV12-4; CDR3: CASTQTGTEAFF; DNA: TGTGCCAGCACCCAAACGGGAACTGAAGCTTTCTTT
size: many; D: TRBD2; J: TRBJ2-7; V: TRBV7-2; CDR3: CASSIGTSGILGEQYF; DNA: TGTGCCAGCAGCATTGGGACTAGCGGGATCTTGGGCGAGCAGTACTTC
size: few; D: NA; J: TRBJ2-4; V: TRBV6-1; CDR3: CASSEARAGVANIQYF; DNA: TGTGCCAGCAGTGAAGCCCGGGCAGGGGTAGCAAACATTCAGTACTTC
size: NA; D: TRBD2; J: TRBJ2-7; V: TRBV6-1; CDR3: CASEWGLAGGLNEQYF; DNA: TGTGCCAGCGAGTGGGGGCTAGCGGGAGGGCTAAACGAGCAGTACTTC
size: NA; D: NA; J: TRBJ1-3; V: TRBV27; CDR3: CASSPITGLVGNTIYF; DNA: TGTGCCAGCAGCCCGATCACAGGGCTGGTAGGAAACACCATATATTTT